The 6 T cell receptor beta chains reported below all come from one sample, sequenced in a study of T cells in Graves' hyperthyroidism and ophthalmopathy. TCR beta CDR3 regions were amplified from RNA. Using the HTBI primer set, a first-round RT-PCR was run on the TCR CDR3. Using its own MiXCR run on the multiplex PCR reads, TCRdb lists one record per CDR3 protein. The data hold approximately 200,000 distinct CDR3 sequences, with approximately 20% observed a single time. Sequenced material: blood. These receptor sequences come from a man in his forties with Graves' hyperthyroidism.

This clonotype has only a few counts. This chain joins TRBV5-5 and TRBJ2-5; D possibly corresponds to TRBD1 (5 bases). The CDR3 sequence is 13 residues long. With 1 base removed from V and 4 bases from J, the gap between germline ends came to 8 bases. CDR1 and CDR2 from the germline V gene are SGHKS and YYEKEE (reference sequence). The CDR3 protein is CASSLPRGETQYF. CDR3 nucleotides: TGTGCCAGCAGCTTGCCTAGGGGAGAGACCCAGTACTTC. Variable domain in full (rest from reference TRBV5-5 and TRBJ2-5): DAGVTQSPTHLIKTRGQQVTLRCSPISGHKSVSWYQQVLGQGPQFIFQYYEKEERGRGNFPDRFSARQFPNYSSELNVNALLLGDSALYLCASSLPRGETQYFGPGTRLLVL.

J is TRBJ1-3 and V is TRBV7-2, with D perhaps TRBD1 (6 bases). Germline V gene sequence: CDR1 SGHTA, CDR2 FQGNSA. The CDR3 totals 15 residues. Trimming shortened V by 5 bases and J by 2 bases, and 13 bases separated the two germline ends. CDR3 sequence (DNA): TGTGCCAGCAGCCCAGGACAGAGCCCTGGAAACACCATATATTTT. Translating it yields CASSPGQSPGNTIYF.

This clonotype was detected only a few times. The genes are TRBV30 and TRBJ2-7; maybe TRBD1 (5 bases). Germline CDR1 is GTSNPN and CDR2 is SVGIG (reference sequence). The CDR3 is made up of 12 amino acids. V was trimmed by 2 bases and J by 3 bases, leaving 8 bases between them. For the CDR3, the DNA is TGTGCCTGGAGTAGGGGCCGCTACGAGCAGTACTTC. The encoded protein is CAWSRGRYEQYF.

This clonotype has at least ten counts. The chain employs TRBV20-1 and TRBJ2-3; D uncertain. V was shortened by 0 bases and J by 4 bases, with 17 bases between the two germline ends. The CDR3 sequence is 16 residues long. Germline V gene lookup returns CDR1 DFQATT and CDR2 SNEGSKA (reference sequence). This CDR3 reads CSARDPSRGVSDTQYF. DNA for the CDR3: TGCAGTGCTAGAGATCCATCGAGAGGTGTTTCAGATACGCAGTATTTT.

CDR3 nucleotide sequence: TGTGCCAGCAGCCCGGACCACACCGGGGAGCTGTTTTTT. Translating gives CASSPDHTGELFF. The chain joins TRBV12-3 or TRBV12-4 to TRBJ2-2, with D unclear. The CDR3 consists of 13 residues. Deletions cut 6 bases from V and 3 bases from J, with 8 bases between.

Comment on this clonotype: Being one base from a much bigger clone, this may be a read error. The CDR3 DNA reads as TGCAGTGCTAACACCCCCGCGGGGACTAATGAGCAGTTCTTC. Its protein is CSANTPAGTNEQFF. The chain uses TRBV20-1 and TRBJ2-1, with D perhaps TRBD2 (6 bases). Germline V CDR1 and CDR2: DFQATT, SNEGSKA (reference sequence). Trimming left V 4 bases short and J 7 bases short, with 17 bases between. CDR3 length equals 14 residues.